One and the same sample provided the 10 T cell receptor beta chains below, sequenced in a study of T cells in Graves' hyperthyroidism and ophthalmopathy. RNA transcripts served as the template for amplifying TCR beta CDR3 regions. The TCR CDR3 first-round RT-PCR relied on the HTBI primer set. Each CDR3 protein is one row after TCRdb ran MiXCR on the multiplex PCR reads. The sample has about 540,000 distinct CDR3 sequences; around 45% are singletons. The sequenced material came from peripheral blood or thyroid tissue (not recorded which). These TCRs come from a woman aged 18 to 35 with Graves' hyperthyroidism.

The CDR3 region is CASSGGQLLYEQYF. The CDR3 DNA reads as TGCGCCAGCAGCGGGGGACAGTTGCTCTACGAGCAGTACTTC. V usage is TRBV5-1 and J usage is TRBJ2-7; 7 bases are shared with TRBD1. Trimming took 4 bases from V and 3 from J; bases not matched to a gene: 7. This CDR3 spans 14 amino acids. The germline CDR1 and CDR2 sequences are SGHRS and YFSETQ.

At least ten counts were recorded for this clonotype. The genes are TRBV7-6 and TRBJ2-2; D gene unclear. The CDR3 extends over 14 amino acids. Trimming pared 3 bases from V and 1 base from J, leaving 6 bases between. The germline V gene encodes CDR1 SGHVS and CDR2 FNYEAQ. CDR3 sequence reads: CASSFLRNTGELFF. As DNA, the CDR3 is TGTGCCAGCAGCTTTCTGAGGAACACCGGGGAGCTGTTTTTT.

This clonotype was found many times. This chain connects TRBV20-1 to TRBJ1-4; 7 bases line up with TRBD1. Germline CDR1 DFQATT, CDR2 SNEGSKA (reference sequence). The CDR3 has 13 residues. The J segment lost 5 bases and the V segment lost 7 bases, leaving 7 bases of the junction unmatched. In DNA, the CDR3 is TGCAGTGGGGCGACAGGGTTAAATGAAAAACTGTTTTTT. It yields the protein CSGATGLNEKLFF.

CDR3 region: CSAPGTGGALLNYGYTF. CDR3 bases: TGCAGTGCTCCGGGGACAGGGGGCGCATTACTCAACTATGGCTACACCTTC. This sequence joins TRBV20-1 and TRBJ1-2, with 12 bases lining up with TRBD1. The V and J ends lost 5 bases and 2 bases, in that order; junction bases with no gene match: 12. The length of the CDR3 is 17 residues. Germline V CDR1 and CDR2: DFQATT, SNEGSKA (reference sequence).

This clonotype was seen many times. CDR3 nucleotide sequence: TGCAGTCTTTCCCCGTTGAGCTCCTACGAGCAGTACTTC. Its protein product is CSLSPLSSYEQYF. J is TRBJ2-7 and V is TRBV20-1; unclear D gene. Germline lookup yields CDR1 DFQATT and CDR2 SNEGSKA (reference sequence). V was trimmed by 8 bases and J by 0 bases, leaving 14 bases between them. The CDR3 totals 13 residues.

The V call is TRBV7-8, the J call TRBJ2-7; no clear D gene. Trimming stripped 0 bases from V and 0 bases from J, with 9 bases between. Germline V gene lookup returns CDR1 SGHVS and CDR2 FQNEAQ. The CDR3 contains 15 residues. This chain's CDR3 is CASSLAGPGSYEQYF. The DNA for the CDR3 is TGTGCCAGCAGCTTAGCCGGCCCGGGCTCCTACGAGCAGTACTTC.

The chain employs TRBV6-5 and TRBJ2-2; 10 bases are shared with TRBD2. Germline loops: CDR1 MNHEY, CDR2 SVGAGI. The CDR3 totals 18 residues. J gave up 3 bases and V 6 bases, and 13 bases lay outside the gene matches. For the CDR3, the DNA is TGTGCCAGCAGGACCCTAGCTAGCGGGAGTATCTACACCGGGGAGCTGTTTTTT. It encodes CASRTLASGSIYTGELFF.

This clonotype was seen a handful of times. The chain links TRBV10-3 to TRBJ1-1; D unclear. From germline, CDR1 is ENHRY and CDR2 SYGVKD. V was trimmed by 4 bases and J by 0 bases, leaving 12 bases between them. The CDR3 runs to 15 residues. The CDR3 region is CAISVSTTLNTEAFF. CDR3 DNA sequence: TGTGCCATCAGTGTGAGTACAACCTTGAACACTGAAGCTTTCTTT.

This clonotype came up many times. This rearrangement joins TRBV29-1 to TRBJ2-7, with 7 bases lining up with TRBD2. The CDR3 runs to 12 residues. CDR1 and CDR2 from the germline V gene are SQVTM and ANQGSEA. Trimming took 7 bases from V and 0 from J; bases not matched to a gene: 3. CDR3: CSALAASYEQYF. The CDR3 DNA reads as TGCAGCGCCCTAGCGGCCTCCTACGAGCAGTACTTC.

This chain links TRBV29-1 with TRBJ1-2; a weak D match, TRBD1 (5 bases). Germline lookup yields CDR1 SQVTM and CDR2 ANQGSEA. This CDR3 has 15 amino acids. The V gene lost 7 bases and the J gene lost 6 bases, with 24 bases spanning the gap. The CDR3 DNA follows: TGCAGCGCCGCGAAGCCCGACAGAACAGAGGATGGCTACACCTTC. It yields the protein CSAAKPDRTEDGYTF.